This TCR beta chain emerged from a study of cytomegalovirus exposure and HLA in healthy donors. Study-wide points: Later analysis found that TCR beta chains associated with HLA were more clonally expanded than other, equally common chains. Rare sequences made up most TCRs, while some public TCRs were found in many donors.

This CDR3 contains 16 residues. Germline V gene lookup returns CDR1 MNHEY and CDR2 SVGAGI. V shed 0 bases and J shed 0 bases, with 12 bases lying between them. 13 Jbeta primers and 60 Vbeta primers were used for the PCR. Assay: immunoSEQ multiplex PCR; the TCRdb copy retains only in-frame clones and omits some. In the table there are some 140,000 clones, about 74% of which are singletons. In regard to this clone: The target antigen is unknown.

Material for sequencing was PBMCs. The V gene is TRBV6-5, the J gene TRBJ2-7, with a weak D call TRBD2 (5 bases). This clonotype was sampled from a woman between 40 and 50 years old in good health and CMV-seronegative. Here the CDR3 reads CASSYSEASSSYEQYF. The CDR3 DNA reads TGTGCCAGCAGTTACTCGGAGGCTTCTAGCTCCTACGAGCAGTACTTC.